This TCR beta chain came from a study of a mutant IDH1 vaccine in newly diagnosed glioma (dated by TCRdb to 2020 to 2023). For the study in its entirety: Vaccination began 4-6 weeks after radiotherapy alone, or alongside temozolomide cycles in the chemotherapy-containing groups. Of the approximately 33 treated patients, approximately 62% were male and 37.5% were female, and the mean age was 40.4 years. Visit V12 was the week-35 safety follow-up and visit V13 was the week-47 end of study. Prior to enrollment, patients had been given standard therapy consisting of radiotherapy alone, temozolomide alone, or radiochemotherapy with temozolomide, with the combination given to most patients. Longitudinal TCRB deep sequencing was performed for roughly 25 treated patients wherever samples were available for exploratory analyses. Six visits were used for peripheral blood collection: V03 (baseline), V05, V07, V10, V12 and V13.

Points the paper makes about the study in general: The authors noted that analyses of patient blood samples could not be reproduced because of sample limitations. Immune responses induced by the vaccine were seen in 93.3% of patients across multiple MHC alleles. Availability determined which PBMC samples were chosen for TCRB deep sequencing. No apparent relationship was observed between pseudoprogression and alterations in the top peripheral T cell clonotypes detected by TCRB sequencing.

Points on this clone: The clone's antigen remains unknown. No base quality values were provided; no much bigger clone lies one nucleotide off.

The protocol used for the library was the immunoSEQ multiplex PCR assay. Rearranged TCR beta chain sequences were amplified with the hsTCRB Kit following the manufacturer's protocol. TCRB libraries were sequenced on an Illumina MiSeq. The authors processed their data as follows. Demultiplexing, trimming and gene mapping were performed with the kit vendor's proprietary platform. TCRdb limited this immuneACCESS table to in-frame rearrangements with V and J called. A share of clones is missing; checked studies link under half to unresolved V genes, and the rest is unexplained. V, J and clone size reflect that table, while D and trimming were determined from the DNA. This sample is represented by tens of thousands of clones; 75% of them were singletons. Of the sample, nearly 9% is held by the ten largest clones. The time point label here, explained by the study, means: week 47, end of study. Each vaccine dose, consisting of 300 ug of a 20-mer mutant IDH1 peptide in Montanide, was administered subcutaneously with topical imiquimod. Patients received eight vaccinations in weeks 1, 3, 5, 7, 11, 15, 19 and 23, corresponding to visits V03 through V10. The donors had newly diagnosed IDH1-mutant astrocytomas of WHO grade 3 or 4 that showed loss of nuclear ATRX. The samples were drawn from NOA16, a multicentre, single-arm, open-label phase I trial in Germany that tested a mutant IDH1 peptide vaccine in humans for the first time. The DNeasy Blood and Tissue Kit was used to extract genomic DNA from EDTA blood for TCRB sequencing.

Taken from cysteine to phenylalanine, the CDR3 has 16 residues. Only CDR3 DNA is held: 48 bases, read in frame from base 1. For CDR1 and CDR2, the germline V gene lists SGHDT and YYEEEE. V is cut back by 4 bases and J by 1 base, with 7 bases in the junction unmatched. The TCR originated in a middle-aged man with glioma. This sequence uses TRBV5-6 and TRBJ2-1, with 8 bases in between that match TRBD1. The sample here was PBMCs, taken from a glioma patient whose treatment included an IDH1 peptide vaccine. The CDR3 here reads CASSPVTGESYNEQFF. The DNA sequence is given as TGTGCCAGCAGCCCGGTGACAGGGGAGTCCTACAATGAGCAGTTCTTC.